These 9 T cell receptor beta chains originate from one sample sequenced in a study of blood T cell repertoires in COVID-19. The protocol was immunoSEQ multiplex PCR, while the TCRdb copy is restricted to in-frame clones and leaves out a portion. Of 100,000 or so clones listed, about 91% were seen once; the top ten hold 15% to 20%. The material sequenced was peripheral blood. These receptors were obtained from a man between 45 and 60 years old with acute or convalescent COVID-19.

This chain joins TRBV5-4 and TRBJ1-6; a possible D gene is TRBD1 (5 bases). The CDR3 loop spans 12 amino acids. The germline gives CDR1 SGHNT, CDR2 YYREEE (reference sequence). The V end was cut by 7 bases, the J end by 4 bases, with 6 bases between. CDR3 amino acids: CASRQYNSPLHF. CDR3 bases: TGTGCCAGCCGACAGTATAATTCACCCCTCCACTTT.

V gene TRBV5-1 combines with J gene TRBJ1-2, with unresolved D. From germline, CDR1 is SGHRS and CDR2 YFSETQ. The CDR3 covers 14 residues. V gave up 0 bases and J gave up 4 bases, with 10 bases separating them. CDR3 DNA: TGCGCCAGCAGCTTGGCCGGGGAAGTCTATGGCTACACCTTC. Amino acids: CASSLAGEVYGYTF.

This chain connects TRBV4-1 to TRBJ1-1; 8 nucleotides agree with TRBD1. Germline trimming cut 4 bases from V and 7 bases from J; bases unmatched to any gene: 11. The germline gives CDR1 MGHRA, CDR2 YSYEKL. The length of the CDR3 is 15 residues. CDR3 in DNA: TGCGCCAGCAGCCCCCAGGGGGCCAGTCTATTTGAAGCTTTCTTT. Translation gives CASSPQGASLFEAFF.

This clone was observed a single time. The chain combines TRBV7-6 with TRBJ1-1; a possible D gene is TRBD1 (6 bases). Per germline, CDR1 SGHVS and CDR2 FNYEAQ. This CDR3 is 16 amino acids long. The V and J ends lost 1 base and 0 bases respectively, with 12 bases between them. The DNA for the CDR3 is TGTGCCAGCAGCTTAGGTACAGGGCCAATGAACACTGAAGCTTTCTTT. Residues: CASSLGTGPMNTEAFF.

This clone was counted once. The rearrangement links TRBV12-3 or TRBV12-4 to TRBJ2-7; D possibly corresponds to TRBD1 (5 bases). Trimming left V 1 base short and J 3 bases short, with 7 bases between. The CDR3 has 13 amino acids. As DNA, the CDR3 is TGTGCCAGCAGTTTAGGCCAGGGCTACGAGCAGTACTTC. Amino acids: CASSLGQGYEQYF.

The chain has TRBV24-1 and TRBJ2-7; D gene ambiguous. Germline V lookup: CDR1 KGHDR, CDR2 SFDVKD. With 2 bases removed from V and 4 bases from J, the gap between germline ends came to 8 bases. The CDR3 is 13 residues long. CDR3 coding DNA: TGTGCCACCAGTGATTCAGATATGTACGAGCAGTACTTC. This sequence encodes CATSDSDMYEQYF.

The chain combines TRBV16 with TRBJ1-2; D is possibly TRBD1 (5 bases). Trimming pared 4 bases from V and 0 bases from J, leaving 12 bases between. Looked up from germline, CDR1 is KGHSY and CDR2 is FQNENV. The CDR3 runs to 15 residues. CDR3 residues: CASSPQTRANYGYTF. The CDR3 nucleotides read TGTGCCAGCAGCCCCCAAACCAGGGCTAACTATGGCTACACCTTC.

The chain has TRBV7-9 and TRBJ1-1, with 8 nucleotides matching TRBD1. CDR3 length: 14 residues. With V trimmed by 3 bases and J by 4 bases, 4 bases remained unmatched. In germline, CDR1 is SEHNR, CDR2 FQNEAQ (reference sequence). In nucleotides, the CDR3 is TGTGCCAGCAGCTTGTCAGGGGGCTTCACTGAAGCTTTCTTT. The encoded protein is CASSLSGGFTEAFF. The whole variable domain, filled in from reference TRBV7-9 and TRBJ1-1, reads DTGVSQNPRHKITKRGQNVTFRCDPISEHNRLYWYRQTLGQGPEFLTYFQNEAQLEKSRLLSDRFSAERPKGSFSTLEIQRTEQGDSAMYLCASSLSGGFTEAFFGQGTRLTVV.

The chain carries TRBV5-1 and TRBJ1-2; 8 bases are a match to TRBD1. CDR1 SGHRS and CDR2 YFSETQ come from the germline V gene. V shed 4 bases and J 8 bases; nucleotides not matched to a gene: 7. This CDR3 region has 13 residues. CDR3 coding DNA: TGCGCCAGCAGCCTTTGGACAGGGAGCGGCTACACCTTC. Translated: CASSLWTGSGYTF.